A single sample is the source of the 7 T cell receptor beta chains below, sequenced in a study of response to subunit inactivated influenza vaccine. One entry per CDR3 protein results from TCRdb running MiXCR on the RT-PCR reads. The repertoire holds about 310,000 distinct CDR3 sequences, 22% seen once, with approximately 10% in the top ten. Sample: PBMCs from blood, taken less than 22 months after vaccination. The source of these receptors is a man aged 50 to 75 who received an inactivated influenza vaccine.

This clonotype has only a few counts. This CDR3 is CASSELLGYTF. In nucleotides, the CDR3 is TGTGCCAGCAGTGAACTCCTTGGCTACACCTTC. This chain connects TRBV2 to TRBJ1-2; D remains unclear. The CDR3 is 11 amino acids. The germline V gene has CDR1 SNHLY and CDR2 FYNNEI. V was trimmed by 2 bases and J by 7 bases, leaving 5 bases between them.

The V call is TRBV20-1, the J call TRBJ1-3; TRBD1 agrees at 7 bases. CDR3 size: 13 residues. The V gene end was trimmed by 4 bases and the J gene end by 5 bases; junction bases not matched to a gene: 5. Germline V CDR1 and CDR2: DFQATT, SNEGSKA (reference sequence). CDR3 protein: CSATRTGRNTIYF. As DNA, the CDR3 is TGCAGTGCTACCCGGACAGGTCGAAACACCATATATTTT.

V usage is TRBV4-3 and J usage is TRBJ2-1, with 7 nucleotides matching TRBD1. The J segment lost 2 bases and the V segment lost 2 bases, leaving 6 bases of the junction unmatched. Germline CDR1 reads LGHNA; CDR2 reads YSLEER. This CDR3 has 16 residues. The CDR3 region has the DNA TGCGCCAGCAGCCAACATAAGGGGGCGGCCTACAATGAGCAGTTCTTC. It codes for CASSQHKGAAYNEQFF.

The rearrangement joins TRBV19 to TRBJ1-1; the D is unclear. V dropped 4 bases and J dropped 0 bases, with 21 bases sitting between them. Germline V gives CDR1 LNHDA, CDR2 SQIVND (reference sequence). The CDR3 covers 18 residues. The DNA for the CDR3 is TGTGCCAGTAGTAGACACTCCTCAAACGCGGGAGTGAACACTGAAGCTTTCTTT. Protein product: CASSRHSSNAGVNTEAFF.

This sequence joins TRBV6-6 and TRBJ2-7, with 8 bases matching TRBD1. Losses at the gene ends were 7 bases for V and 2 bases for J; bases not matched to a gene: 4. The CDR3 contains 13 residues. Germline CDR1 and CDR2: MNHNY and SVGAGI (reference sequence). The CDR3 spells CASTSDRAYEQYF. CDR3 nucleotide sequence: TGTGCCAGCACTTCGGACAGGGCCTACGAGCAGTACTTC.

The V gene is TRBV29-1, the J gene TRBJ2-7; perhaps D is TRBD1 or TRBD2 (5 bases each). CDR1 and CDR2 (germline): SQVTM, ANQGSEA. V shed 4 bases and J shed 2 bases, with 18 bases lying between them. The CDR3 is made up of 15 amino acids. The CDR3 DNA reads TGCAGCGTTGCTTCCTCGGCAGGGAGTACCTACGAGCAGTACTTC. This gives the protein CSVASSAGSTYEQYF.

In its sample, this clonotype was seen a few times. The chain has TRBV6-5 and TRBJ1-1; the D is unclear. The V end was cut by 6 bases, the J end by 4 bases, with 9 bases between. CDR1 and CDR2 from the germline V gene are MNHEY and SVGAGI. The CDR3 totals 12 residues. The CDR3 region is CASRAPGTEAFF. In nucleotides, the CDR3 is TGTGCCAGCAGAGCTCCGGGCACTGAAGCTTTCTTT.